The entry below describes one T cell receptor (beta chain). No antigen is known for it. The CDR3 is 16 residues long. The germline V gene encodes CDR1 SGHRS and CDR2 YFSETQ. The V gene end was trimmed by 4 bases and the J gene end by 5 bases; junction bases not matched to a gene: 9. The sample is drawn from a study of cytomegalovirus exposure and HLA in healthy donors. Whole-study results and caveats: For cytomegalovirus status, the classifier reportedly gave diagnoses with high specificity and sensitivity. An analysis was carried out at a later point. It showed that HLA-associated TCR beta chains were more clonally expanded than equally common non-associated chains. Per a prior analysis, the majority of TCR beta V segments were productive roughly 87% or roughly 30% of the time.

A multiplex PCR was run with 60 Vbeta primers and 13 Jbeta primers. Libraries were prepared by immunoSEQ multiplex PCR; TCRdb keeps only in-frame clonotypes and omits some of them. This table holds over 100,000 clones. Sequenced input: PBMCs. J is TRBJ2-3 and V is TRBV5-1, with TRBD2 matching over 11 bases. This clonotype was sampled from a woman aged 40 to 49 in good health and CMV-seropositive. The CDR3 here is CASSLGLAVGGDTQYF. In nucleotides, the CDR3 is TGCGCCAGCAGCCTGGGACTAGCGGTTGGGGGAGATACGCAGTATTTT.